The 7 T cell receptor beta chains below come from one sample, sequenced in a study of regulatory T cells in long-lasting Graves disease. Documented time point: newly diagnosed GD, antithyroid drugs for less than 3 months. Extracted RNA from PBMCs served as the source of the TCR library. Libraries of TCR beta came from iRepertoire HTBI primers plus Arm-PCR of CDR3 regions. TCRdb reanalysed the multiplex PCR reads using MiXCR and keeps one entry per CDR3 protein. Seen here are 400,000 to 450,000 distinct CDR3 sequences, about 15% observed once, and the top ten hold approximately 15%. Another study also made use of these data, one on T cells in Graves' hyperthyroidism and ophthalmopathy.

The material was peripheral blood mononuclear cells (PBMCs), obtained at new diagnosis, from a patient treated with antithyroid drugs. The receptor source for this set is a woman aged 25 to 39 with Graves disease.

This clonotype was picked up many times. This chain joins TRBV28 and TRBJ2-1, with D possibly being TRBD2 (5 bases). V was shortened by 5 bases and J by 2 bases, with 13 bases between the two germline ends. Per the germline V gene, CDR1 is MDHEN and CDR2 is SYDVKM. The CDR3 contains 15 residues. The CDR3 sequence: CASSPSEGPYNEQFF. CDR3 DNA sequence: TGTGCCAGCAGTCCCTCCGAGGGCCCCTACAATGAGCAGTTCTTC.

This clonotype was counted only a few times. The chain has TRBV7-2 and TRBJ2-7; D is perhaps TRBD1 or TRBD2 (5 bases each). Germline loops: CDR1 SGHTA, CDR2 FQGNSA. V dropped 5 bases and J dropped 2 bases, with 13 bases sitting between them. This CDR3 contains 14 residues. The CDR3 DNA reads as TGTGCCAGCAGCAAAGATGGGGGTCCCTACGAGCAGTACTTC. It specifies CASSKDGGPYEQYF.

This clonotype was found many times. The gene calls are TRBV28 and TRBJ2-1, with 7 bases lining up with TRBD2. There are 16 residues in the CDR3. V shed 5 bases and J 2 bases; nucleotides not matched to a gene: 9. In germline, CDR1 is MDHEN, CDR2 SYDVKM. The CDR3 sequence: CASSPLGEGPYNEQFF. The CDR3 DNA follows: TGTGCCAGCAGTCCCTTGGGGGAGGGCCCCTACAATGAGCAGTTCTTC.

The sample holds many counts of this clonotype. The chain carries TRBV29-1 and TRBJ2-7, with 12 bases fitting TRBD2. The CDR3 sequence is 17 residues long. Germline loops: CDR1 SQVTM, CDR2 ANQGSEA. The ends lost 2 bases at V and 6 bases at J; junction bases unmatched: 14. The chain's CDR3 is CSVELAGGPKRRGEQYF. The CDR3 bases are TGCAGCGTTGAACTAGCGGGAGGGCCTAAACGTAGGGGCGAGCAGTACTTC.

This clonotype was counted only a few times. The chain combines TRBV6-1 with TRBJ2-7, with D unclear. The CDR3 contains 13 residues. Trimming removed 10 bases from V and 2 bases from J, with 15 bases in between. Germline V CDR1 and CDR2: MNHNS, SASEGT. For the CDR3, the DNA is TGTGCCACGGGCCGGACGATGACCTACGAGCAGTACTTC. Translated: CATGRTMTYEQYF.

Note on this clonotype: One end of the junction is discordant with germline, which a read error may explain. This chain links TRBV24-1 with TRBJ1-2, with a weak D call TRBD1 (6 bases). The CDR3 covers 13 residues. Germline lookup yields CDR1 KGHDR and CDR2 SFDVKD. In DNA form, the CDR3 reads TGTGCCACCAGTGATGGACAGTTCTATGGCTACAGCTTC. Its translation is CATSDGQFYGYSF.

This clonotype was seen repeatedly, ten times or more. The genes are TRBV6-1 and TRBJ2-7; 7 nucleotides match TRBD1. After removal of 1 base from V and 0 bases from J, the junction contained 6 bases not matched to a gene. The CDR3 totals 16 residues. Germline V gives CDR1 MNHNS, CDR2 SASEGT. CDR3 nucleotide sequence: TGTGCCAGCAGTGAAGGTTCGGGACAGCACTCCTACGAGCAGTACTTC. This gives the protein CASSEGSGQHSYEQYF.